Listed below are T cell receptor beta chains from one sample, sequenced in a study of Graves' ophthalmopathy and Graves' hyperthyroidism. In TCRdb, the multiplex PCR reads were re-called with MiXCR into one record per CDR3 protein. The top ten hold 3.3% of the sample, which has approximately 700,000 distinct CDR3 sequences, over 40% seen once. The specimen was peripheral blood. The receptors were sampled from an adult man with Graves' ophthalmopathy. Each CDR3 is given with its conserved first and last residue.

>TRBV7-2|TRBJ2-2
CASRSVGGKNTGELFF
>TRBV12-3/TRBV12-4|TRBJ1-2
CASSLEGSDGYTF
>TRBV5-1|TRBJ2-7
CASSQGLAGGTYEQYF
>TRBV2|TRBJ1-2
CASSEARVSSGYGYTF
>TRBV5-5|TRBJ2-2
CASSQDWLAANTGELFF
>TRBV29-1|TRBJ1-6
CSVEGANSPLHF
>TRBV7-9|TRBJ1-2
CASSLGPYYGYTF
>TRBV6-5|TRBJ1-3
CASSYSSGSPGNTIYF
>TRBV5-1|TRBJ2-7
CASSLEEDEQYF
>TRBV5-4|TRBJ1-1
CASSPQGRNAEAFF
>TRBV2|TRBJ1-4
CASSEEAGREEKLFF